A single sample is the source of the 12 T cell receptor beta chains below, sequenced in a study of cytomegalovirus exposure and HLA in healthy donors. Amplification used 60 Vbeta primers and 13 Jbeta primers. Generated by immunoSEQ multiplex PCR, the TCRdb table keeps only in-frame clones and is missing some. The sample consists of a few hundred thousand clones, around nine tenths of them appearing once. Sequenced sample: PBMCs. The receptors shown here come from a girl aged 2-10 years in good health and CMV-seronegative.

CDR3 sequence: CSYMGVGGFGLGNTEAFF. The CDR3 nucleotides read TGCAGCTATATGGGGGTAGGGGGCTTCGGTTTGGGGAACACTGAAGCTTTCTTT. The rearrangement joins TRBV29-1 to TRBJ1-1, with 7 bases identical to TRBD1. This CDR3 region has 18 residues. The germline CDR1 and CDR2 sequences are SQVTM and ANQGSEA. With V trimmed by 8 bases and J by 1 base, 22 bases remained unmatched.

The chain has TRBV11-2 and TRBJ2-1, with 15 bases identical to TRBD2. The CDR3 is 19 amino acids. Trimming took 1 base from V and 6 from J; bases not matched to a gene: 10. Per germline, CDR1 SGHAT and CDR2 FQNNGV. The CDR3 DNA is TGTGCCAGCAGCTTAGGAGGACTAGCGGGAGGGTGGGCCGGCAATGAGCAGTTCTTC. It specifies CASSLGGLAGGWAGNEQFF.

The genes are TRBV4-2 and TRBJ2-3; 9 nucleotides align to TRBD2. Germline V gene data show CDR1 as LGHNA and CDR2 as YNFKEQ. Germline trimming cut 1 base from V and 2 bases from J; bases unmatched to any gene: 13. The CDR3 runs to 19 residues. The CDR3 here is CASSQGDSGGTSYTDTQYF. CDR3 in DNA: TGTGCCAGCAGCCAAGGTGATAGCGGGGGCACCTCCTACACAGATACGCAGTATTTT.

The chain carries TRBV4-1 and TRBJ2-7, with 7 bases fitting TRBD1. The length of the CDR3 is 14 residues. V was clipped by 4 bases and J by 2 bases; unmatched bases: 5. In germline, CDR1 is MGHRA, CDR2 YSYEKL. CDR3 in DNA: TGCGCCAGCAGCCTTCGGGACAGTGCCTACGAGCAGTACTTC. Protein: CASSLRDSAYEQYF.

V is TRBV7-2 and J is TRBJ2-5; unclear D gene. The V and J ends lost 6 bases and 0 bases respectively, with 20 bases between them. CDR3 length: 17 residues. Germline values: CDR1 SGHTA, CDR2 FQGNSA. CDR3: CASSSPALRLYQETQYF. The CDR3, as DNA: TGTGCCAGCAGTTCCCCCGCGTTGCGGCTGTACCAAGAGACCCAGTACTTC.

The rearrangement links TRBV6-5 to TRBJ1-1, with a possible D match to TRBD1 (5 bases). The CDR3 covers 13 residues. The germline gives CDR1 MNHEY, CDR2 SVGAGI. Trimming took 6 bases from V and 3 from J, leaving 11 bases between them. As DNA, the CDR3 is TGTGCCAGCAGGTCTCTGGGGCACACTGAAGCTTTCTTT. This codes for CASRSLGHTEAFF.

This clone was seen a single time. The CDR3 nucleotides are TGTGCCAGCAGTCCTAGTACACTCAATGAGCAGTTCTTC. This encodes CASSPSTLNEQFF. The chain joins TRBV6-5 to TRBJ2-1; no reliable D call. From germline, CDR1 is MNHEY and CDR2 SVGAGI. This CDR3 has 13 residues. V lost 5 bases to trimming and J lost 6 bases, with 11 bases between them.

The chain joins TRBV2 to TRBJ1-1, with D tentatively TRBD1 (5 bases). The CDR3 contains 13 residues. The V end lost 0 bases, the J end lost 5 bases, and 7 bases lay between the germline ends. Germline CDR1 SNHLY, CDR2 FYNNEI. The CDR3 DNA sequence: TGTGCCAGCAGTGAAGCCGGGGGGACTGAAGCTTTCTTT. Translation gives CASSEAGGTEAFF.

This clone has more than one count but fewer than ten. This chain links TRBV2 with TRBJ1-4, with 9 bases that match TRBD1. Trimming at V came to 6 bases and at J to 8 bases, leaving 4 bases not matched to a gene. The CDR3 covers 13 residues. Germline CDR1 and CDR2: SNHLY and FYNNEI. CDR3 sequence: CASSTGGGEKLFF. The CDR3 region has the DNA TGTGCCAGCAGCACAGGGGGCGGAGAAAAACTGTTTTTT.

The chain has TRBV5-6 and TRBJ2-5; D perhaps matches TRBD2 (6 bases). V dropped 6 bases and J dropped 4 bases, with 19 bases sitting between them. There are 15 residues in the CDR3. Germline V gives CDR1 SGHDT, CDR2 YYEEEE. The CDR3 sequence is CASTLTLGGSETQYF. CDR3 coding DNA: TGTGCCAGCACCTTAACCCTCGGAGGGTCAGAGACCCAGTACTTC.

J is TRBJ2-7 and V is TRBV25-1, with D unclear. The CDR3 contains 12 residues. V lost 3 bases and J 7 bases, leaving 10 bases between the germline ends. In germline, CDR1 is MGHDK, CDR2 SYGVNS. The CDR3 loop reads CASSDFPREQYF. The CDR3 coding sequence is TGTGCCAGCAGTGATTTCCCCCGGGAGCAGTACTTC.

The CDR3 DNA follows: TGCGCCAGCAGCTCCGTAGCGGGACTGAACTACGAGCAGTACTTC. It translates to CASSSVAGLNYEQYF. V gene TRBV5-1 combines with J gene TRBJ2-7; 8 nucleotides match TRBD2. The V segment lost 3 bases and the J segment 3 bases; nucleotides outside the gene matches: 8. Germline assignment: CDR1 SGHRS and CDR2 YFSETQ. This CDR3 contains 15 residues.